This TCR beta chain came from a study of spatial heterogeneity in lung cancer (dated by TCRdb to the late 2010s). Background for the entire study: Beta-chain transcripts were consistently detected in greater numbers than alpha-chain transcripts, which likely reflects a higher abundance of beta-chain transcripts. In tumor regions, TCR transcript counts showed a strong correlation with a T cell transcriptional module score derived from matched bulk RNA-seq. In the raw uncorrected reads, each unique combination of TCR and UMI appeared on average more than ten times. TCR alpha and beta repertoires were quantitatively compared across multiple tumor regions, matched nontumor lung and blood in non-small cell lung cancer. Nonsynonymous mutation counts, determined by whole-exome sequencing of tumor tissue, were related to TCR repertoire features. At surgery, both alpha and beta chains were TCR-sequenced in about 200 tumor regions, about 61 matched nontumor lung samples and some 60 PBMC samples. General findings and caveats noted by the study authors: Confirming at a functional level the hypothesis that regional TCRs recognize regional mutations was considered to require additional single-cell paired TCR alpha and beta sequencing. TCR-seq coverage of tumor T cells was estimated to be only roughly 7.5% for alpha chains and about 13% for beta chains. Counts of ubiquitous and regional expanded TCRs correlated with counts of ubiquitous and regional nonsynonymous mutations, respectively. The number of expanded intratumoral alpha and beta TCRs correlated with the tumor nonsynonymous mutation count.

Taken from the germline V gene (reference sequence), the CDR1 and CDR2 loops are DFQATT and SNEGSKA. V lost 3 bases and J lost 3 bases; the stretch between them is 15 bases long. Measured from the cysteine to the phenylalanine, the CDR3 is 14 residues long. Only CDR3 DNA remains: 42 bases, in frame from the first base. The sample's time point label is to be understood as: sample taken at primary tumor resection. Donors were approximately 72 patients with early-stage, untreated non-small cell lung cancer from the lung TRACERx cohort. TCR sequencing used whole RNA extracted from tumor and nontumor lung tissue, or from cryopreserved PBMC samples, without cell sorting. Only patients with enough RNA available from two or more tumor regions were chosen for TCR sequencing. Before being selected, tumor and adjacent nontumor lung specimens were reviewed by a lung pathologist. To note about this clonotype: Its antigen has not been determined. Base qualities are not provided; no much larger clone lies one nucleotide away.

Receptor amplification or capture employed 5' RACE. The sample was run on a NextSeq 500. In the TCR library protocol, a unique molecular identifier was attached to each TCR cDNA molecule so that PCR and sequencing errors could be corrected. In the authors' own workflow: TCR identification, UMI-based error correction and CDR3 extraction were all carried out with Decombinator tools. TCRs above a frequency of 2 per 1,000, corresponding to the top 1% of the tumor frequency distribution, were defined as expanded. Expanded tumor TCRs were classed as regional if statistically deemed absent (corrected P<0.05) from at least one tumor region, otherwise ubiquitous. Renyi diversity was calculated using the R vegan package after each repertoire was subsampled 100 times to 5,000 TCRs. To build CDR3 similarity networks, amino acid triplet string-kernel similarity was used, and CDR3s were connected when their pairwise similarity was above 0.82. TCRdb itself trimmed the public reads at Q25 with fastp, ran MiXCR and retained productive beta chains. Every entry covers one CDR3 protein and lists the most common genes and DNA from its rows. The V and J calls follow TCRdb's processing rather than the paper's. The sample profile shows roughly 19,000 distinct CDR3 sequences; about 16% of them were found once. Roughly 30% of the sample lies in the top ten.

This TCR derives from a female donor with early-stage non-small cell lung cancer. The V and J segments used are TRBV20-1 and TRBJ2-7, with a tentative D gene TRBD2 over 5 matching bases. This material consisted of lung tumor tissue, taken at surgery. The base sequence is TGCAGTGCTAGGTCACAGCGGCAATTCTACGAGCAGTACTTC. It codes for CSARSQRQFYEQYF.